The entry below gives a single T cell receptor (beta chain) sequence along with its context. No cognate antigen has been identified for it. No base quality values were provided; no much bigger clone lies one nucleotide off. TCRbeta CDR3 regions were amplified from genomic DNA by means of the immunoSEQ Assay, a bias-controlled multiplex PCR. In the authors' own workflow: The number of nucleated cells in each sample was estimated from the amplification of reference gene primers within the assay. Sequence reads were collapsed and filtered to measure the absolute abundance of every unique TCRbeta CDR3 rearrangement. For each sample, productive Simpson clonality was calculated by taking the square root of Simpson's diversity index across productive rearrangements. This is the immuneACCESS table as TCRdb keeps it, with only in-frame sequences that have V and J called. A part of the clones is gone; compared with another copy, unresolved V genes explain less than half, and the rest is unexplained. V and J calls and clone size are given by that table; D and trimming were obtained from the DNA. Here the sample has fewer than 250,000 clones; roughly 80% occur a single time. Clones ranked in the top ten supply approximately 7.8% of the sample.

One collaborating source in Seattle enrolled patients during active infection and followed them longitudinally through the course of disease. Collaborating institutions collected whole blood in K2EDTA tubes following their own protocols. For TCRbeta analysis, collaborator samples were shipped as frozen whole blood, as isolated PBMCs, or as DNA extracted from either sample type. Via the germline V gene, CDR1 is SGHRS and CDR2 YFSETQ. The CDR3 starts with the cysteine, ends with the phenylalanine, and has 16 residues. The read is trimmed to its CDR3 DNA, 48 bases read in frame from base 1. From V the trimming removes 2 bases and from J it removes 10 bases, while the gene matches leave 12 bases of the junction unaccounted for. This specimen belongs to a study of blood T cell repertoires in COVID-19 (dated by TCRdb to the early 2020s). Regarding the study in general: Samples from collaborators originated in the United States, Italy and Spain and spanned both the acute and convalescent phases of COVID-19. The prospective study material was composed of cDNA or gDNA derived from T cells, B-cell-depleted T cells, or PBMCs. Subjects who had been exposed to COVID-19, were actively infected with it, or had recovered from it provided the deeply sampled blood TCRbeta repertoires that made up the dataset. The repertoires were made available in a free public database intended to serve as a resource for research on the immune response to SARS-CoV-2. The samples were drawn from the first 160 participants of the ongoing ImmuneRACE study and from roughly 1,300 subjects provided by 6 global collaborators. A de-identified subject ID, COVID-19 status, age in years and sex were almost always included in the sample metadata. HLA class I and class II types, where available, came from metadata supplied by the sample provider rather than from assay-based typing.

Beyond this particular receptor, the publication reports: How much clinical and demographic metadata was included differed by source and by participant, and the metadata was provided uncurated.

The TCR was taken from a woman aged 55 to 70 with COVID-19, enrolled during active disease. The rearranged chain carries TRBV5-1 and TRBJ2-1, with 10 bases in between that match TRBD2. The sample consisted of peripheral blood. This receptor has the CDR3 CASSLPSGSGEHEQFF. The bases read TGCGCCAGCAGCTTACCTAGCGGGAGTGGCGAACACGAGCAGTTCTTC.